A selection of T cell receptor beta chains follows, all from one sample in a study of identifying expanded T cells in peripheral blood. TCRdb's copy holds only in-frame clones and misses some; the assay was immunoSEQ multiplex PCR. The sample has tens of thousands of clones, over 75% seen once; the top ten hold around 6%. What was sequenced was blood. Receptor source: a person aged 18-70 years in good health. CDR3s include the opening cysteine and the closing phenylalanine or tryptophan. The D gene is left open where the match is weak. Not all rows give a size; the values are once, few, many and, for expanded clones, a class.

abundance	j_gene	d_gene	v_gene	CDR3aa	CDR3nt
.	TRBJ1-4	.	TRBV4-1	CASTHQGLGLNEKLFF	TGCGCCAGCACCCATCAGGGGCTGGGACTTAATGAAAAACTGTTTTTT
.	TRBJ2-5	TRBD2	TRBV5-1	CASSLMPTSGQETQYF	TGCGCCAGCAGCTTGATGCCGACTAGCGGCCAAGAGACCCAGTACTTC
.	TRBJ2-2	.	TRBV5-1	CASSEKGRGYTGELFF	TGCGCCAGCAGCGAGAAGGGAAGGGGTTACACCGGGGAGCTGTTTTTT
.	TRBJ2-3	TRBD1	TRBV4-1	CASSQVGTGFVADTQYF	TGCGCCAGCAGCCAAGTTGGGACAGGGTTTGTGGCAGATACGCAGTATTTT
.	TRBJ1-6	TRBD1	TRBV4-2	CASSQPVNTGGGHSPLHF	TGTGCCAGCAGCCAACCCGTAAATACAGGGGGCGGTCATTCACCCCTCCACTTT
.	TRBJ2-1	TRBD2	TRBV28	CASSGLAGANEQFF	TGTGCCAGCAGCGGACTAGCGGGAGCTAATGAGCAGTTCTTC
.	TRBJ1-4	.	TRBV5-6	CASSYGLQDNEKLFF	TGTGCCAGCAGCTACGGACTACAGGATAATGAAAAACTGTTTTTT
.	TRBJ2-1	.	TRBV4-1	CASSQEVVSRSNEQFF	TGCGCCAGCAGCCAAGAGGTCGTTTCCAGGAGTAATGAGCAGTTCTTC
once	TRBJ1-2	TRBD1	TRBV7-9	CASSLGTDGYGYTF	TGTGCCAGCAGTTTAGGGACAGATGGCTATGGCTACACCTTC
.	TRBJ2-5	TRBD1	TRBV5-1	CASSLRGQGAWETQYF	TGCGCCAGCAGCTTGAGGGGACAGGGGGCGTGGGAGACCCAGTACTTC
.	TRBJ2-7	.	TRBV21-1	CASRKGSGQSFLEQYF	TGTGCCAGCAGGAAAGGGTCGGGACAGAGTTTTTTAGAGCAGTACTTC
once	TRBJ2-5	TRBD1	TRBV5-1	CASKRGRDRETQYF	TGCGCCAGTAAAAGAGGCCGGGACAGGGAGACCCAGTACTTC
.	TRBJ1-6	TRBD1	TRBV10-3	CAISGGSGQGTSPLHF	TGTGCCATCAGTGGCGGTTCGGGACAGGGGACTTCACCCCTCCACTTT
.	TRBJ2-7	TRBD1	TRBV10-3	CAISGTGGEVEQYF	TGTGCCATCAGTGGGACAGGGGGCGAGGTCGAGCAGTACTTC
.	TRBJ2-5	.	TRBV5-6	CASSLMETQYF	TGTGCCAGCAGCTTGATGGAGACCCAGTACTTC
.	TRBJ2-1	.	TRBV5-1	CASSFRSEQFF	TGCGCCAGCAGCTTCAGGTCTGAGCAGTTCTTC
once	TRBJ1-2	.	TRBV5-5	CASSLNPGAGDGGYTF	TGTGCCAGCAGCTTGAACCCCGGAGCGGGGGACGGAGGCTACACCTTC
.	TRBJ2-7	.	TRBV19	CASSITGSNYEQYF	TGTGCCAGTAGTATTACAGGGAGCAACTACGAGCAGTACTTC
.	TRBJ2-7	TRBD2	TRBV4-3	CASSQDSSGMSYEQYF	TGCGCCAGCAGCCAGGATTCCAGCGGGATGTCCTACGAGCAGTACTTC
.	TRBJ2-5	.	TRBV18	CASSPPKVEQETQYF	TGTGCCAGCTCACCACCCAAGGTGGAACAAGAGACCCAGTACTTC
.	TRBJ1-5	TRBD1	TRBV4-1	CASRPGQGLEPQHF	TGCGCCAGCCGACCGGGACAGGGCCTAGAGCCCCAGCATTTT
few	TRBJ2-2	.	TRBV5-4	CASSTLLGELFF	TGTGCCAGCAGCACACTTTTGGGGGAGCTGTTTTTT
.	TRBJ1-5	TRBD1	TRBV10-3	CAISEYPDRGQPQHF	TGTGCCATCAGTGAGTATCCGGACAGGGGACAGCCCCAGCATTTT
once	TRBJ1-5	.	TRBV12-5	CASGLPGGNGQPQHF	TGTGCTAGTGGTTTGCCCGGGGGAAACGGTCAGCCCCAGCATTTT
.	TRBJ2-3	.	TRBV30	CAWSPGGGRRRDTQYF	TGTGCCTGGAGTCCCGGAGGTGGCCGTCGAAGAGATACGCAGTATTTT
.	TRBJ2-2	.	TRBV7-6	CASSSRDLLGANTGELFF	TGTGCCAGCAGCTCCAGGGACCTACTCGGTGCGAACACCGGGGAGCTGTTTTTT
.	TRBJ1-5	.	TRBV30	CAWNRVGSNQPQHF	TGTGCCTGGAACAGGGTAGGGAGCAATCAGCCCCAGCATTTT
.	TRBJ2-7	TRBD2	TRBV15	CATSRTSGSAYEQYF	TGTGCCACCAGCAGGACTAGCGGGAGCGCCTACGAGCAGTACTTC
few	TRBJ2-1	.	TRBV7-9	CASSPTRGYNEQFF	TGTGCCAGCAGCCCTACCAGGGGATACAATGAGCAGTTCTTC
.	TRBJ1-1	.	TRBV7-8	CASSLRSLGRLNTEAFF	TGTGCCAGCAGCTTAAGATCCTTGGGCAGGCTGAACACTGAAGCTTTCTTT
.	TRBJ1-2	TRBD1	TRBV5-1	CASSLAGTGWANYGYTF	TGCGCCAGCAGCTTGGCCGGGACAGGATGGGCTAACTATGGCTACACCTTC
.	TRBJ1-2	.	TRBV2	CASRPTPRWGYTF	TGTGCCAGCAGGCCGACGCCCAGGTGGGGCTACACCTTC
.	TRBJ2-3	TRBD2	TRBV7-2	CASSLAPPGGGTDTQYF	TGTGCCAGCAGCTTAGCCCCCCCGGGCGGGGGTACAGATACGCAGTATTTT
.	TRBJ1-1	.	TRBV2	CASSEASGIKNTEAFF	TGTGCCAGCAGTGAAGCGTCCGGGATAAAGAACACTGAAGCTTTCTTT
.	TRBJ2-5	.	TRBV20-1	CSARRETQYF	TGCAGTGCTAGAAGGGAGACCCAGTACTTC
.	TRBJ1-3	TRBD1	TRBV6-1	CASSAQGTGNTIYF	TGTGCCAGCAGTGCACAGGGGACTGGAAACACCATATATTTT
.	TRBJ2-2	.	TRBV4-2	CASSQDWQGRNTGELFF	TGTGCCAGCAGCCAAGATTGGCAGGGCCGTAACACCGGGGAGCTGTTTTTT
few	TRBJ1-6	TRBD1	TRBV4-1	CASSQDGTGYSPLHF	TGCGCCAGCAGCCAAGATGGGACAGGCTATTCACCCCTCCACTTT
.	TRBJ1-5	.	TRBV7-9	CASSLDLGQPQHF	TGTGCCAGCAGCTTAGATTTGGGTCAGCCCCAGCATTTT
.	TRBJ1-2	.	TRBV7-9	CASSYRAPYGYTF	TGTGCCAGCAGCTACCGGGCCCCCTATGGCTACACCTTC
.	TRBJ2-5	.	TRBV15	CATSRDPNRVQETQYF	TGTGCCACCAGCAGAGATCCCAACAGGGTCCAAGAGACCCAGTACTTC
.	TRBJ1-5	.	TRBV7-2	CASSLARTAVNQPQHF	TGTGCCAGCAGCTTAGCCAGGACAGCTGTCAATCAGCCCCAGCATTTT
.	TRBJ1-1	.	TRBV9	CASSVTSNTEAFF	TGTGCCAGCAGCGTAACCTCCAACACTGAAGCTTTCTTT
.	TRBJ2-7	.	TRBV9	CASSEPGRDSEQYF	TGTGCCAGCAGCGAGCCGGGGAGGGACAGCGAGCAGTACTTC
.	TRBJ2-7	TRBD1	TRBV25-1	CASSGGDRDFYEQYF	TGTGCCAGCAGTGGGGGGGACAGGGACTTCTACGAGCAGTACTTC
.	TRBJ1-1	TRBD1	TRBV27	CASSRTGLEPEAFF	TGTGCCAGCAGCCGGACAGGGTTAGAACCTGAAGCTTTCTTT
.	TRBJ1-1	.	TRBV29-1	CSVENWGEAFF	TGCAGCGTTGAAAATTGGGGAGAAGCTTTCTTT
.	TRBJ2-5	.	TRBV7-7	CASSSGDIWETQYF	TGTGCCAGCAGTTCCGGGGACATCTGGGAGACCCAGTACTTC
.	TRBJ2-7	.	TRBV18	CASSPNRAYEQYF	TGTGCCAGCTCACCAAACAGAGCCTACGAGCAGTACTTC
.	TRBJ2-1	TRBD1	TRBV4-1	CASSHRQGEQFF	TGCGCCAGCAGCCACCGACAGGGAGAGCAGTTCTTC
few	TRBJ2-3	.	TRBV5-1	CASSQDADTQYF	TGCGCCAGCAGCCAGGATGCAGATACGCAGTATTTT
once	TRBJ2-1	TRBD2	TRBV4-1	CASSLETSGRNEQFF	TGCGCCAGCAGCCTGGAGACTAGCGGGAGGAATGAGCAGTTCTTC
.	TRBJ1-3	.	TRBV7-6	CASSLLDGTGNTIYF	TGTGCCAGCAGCTTACTCGACGGGACTGGAAACACCATATATTTT
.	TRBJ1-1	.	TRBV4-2	CASSQEGVAQGSFF	.
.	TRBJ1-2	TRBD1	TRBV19	CASTLRDRGHITGYTF	TGTGCCAGTACCCTCCGGGACAGGGGGCACATTACGGGCTACACCTTC
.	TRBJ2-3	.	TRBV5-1	CASSLGGPLDTQYF	TGCGCCAGCAGCTTGGGCGGTCCTTTGGATACGCAGTATTTT
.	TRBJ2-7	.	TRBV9	CASSPPSGSNEQYF	TGTGCCAGCAGCCCACCCAGCGGTAGCAACGAGCAGTACTTC